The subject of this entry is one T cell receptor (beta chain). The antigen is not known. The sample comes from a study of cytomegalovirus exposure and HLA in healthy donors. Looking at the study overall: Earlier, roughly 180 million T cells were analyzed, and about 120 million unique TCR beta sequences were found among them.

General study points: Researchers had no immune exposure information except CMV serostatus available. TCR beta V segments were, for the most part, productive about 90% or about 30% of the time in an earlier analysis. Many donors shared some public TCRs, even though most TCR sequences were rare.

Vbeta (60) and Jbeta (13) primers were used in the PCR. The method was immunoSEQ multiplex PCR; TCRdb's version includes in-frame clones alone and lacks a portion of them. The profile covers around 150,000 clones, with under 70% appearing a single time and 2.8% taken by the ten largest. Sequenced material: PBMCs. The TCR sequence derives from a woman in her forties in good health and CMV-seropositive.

The CDR3 coding sequence is TGCGCCAGCAGCTTGGCGGGGGGCGCGTACGAGCAGTACTTC. Residues: CASSLAGGAYEQYF. The chain combines TRBV5-1 with TRBJ2-7; TRBD2 is a possible D gene (7 bases). Germline CDR1 reads SGHRS; CDR2 reads YFSETQ. The ends were cut back, 0 bases at V and 4 bases at J, with 11 bases in the middle. The CDR3 covers 14 residues.